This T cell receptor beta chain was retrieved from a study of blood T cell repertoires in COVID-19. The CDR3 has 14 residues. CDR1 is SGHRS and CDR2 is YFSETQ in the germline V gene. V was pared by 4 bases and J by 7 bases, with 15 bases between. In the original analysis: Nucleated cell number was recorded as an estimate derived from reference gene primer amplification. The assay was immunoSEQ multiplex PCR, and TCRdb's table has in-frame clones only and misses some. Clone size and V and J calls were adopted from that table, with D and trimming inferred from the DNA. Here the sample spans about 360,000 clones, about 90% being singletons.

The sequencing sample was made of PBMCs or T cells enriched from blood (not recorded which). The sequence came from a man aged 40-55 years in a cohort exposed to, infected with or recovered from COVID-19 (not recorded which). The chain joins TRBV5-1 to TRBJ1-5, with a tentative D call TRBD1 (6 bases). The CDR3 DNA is TGCGCCAGCAGCGCAACAGGACAGACACAGCCCCAGCATTTT. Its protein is CASSATGQTQPQHF.